These T cell receptor beta chains were read from a single sample in a study of graft-versus-host responses after intestinal transplantation. These receptors lack a known antigen. Sequenced by immunoSEQ multiplex PCR; TCRdb stores in-frame clones only, minus some. The table lists some 35,000 clones, roughly 94% of them singletons. The source was unstimulated CD4+ T cells sorted from spleen or lymph node cells, collected before transplant. The receptors here all came from a human donor who was the organ donor for an intestinal transplant. Both conserved end residues are part of each CDR3. Each record gives: CDR3 protein, CDR3 DNA, J gene, V gene, D gene, clone size, CDR3 length. A D gene is named only where the DNA matches it firmly. Rows may omit the clone size; those that give it use once, few, many or a size class.

CDR3 protein: CASSLGHQGRSGNTIYF
CDR3 DNA: TGTGCCAGCAGCTTAGGTCACCAGGGGCGTTCGGGAAACACCATATATTTT
J gene: TRBJ1-3
V gene: TRBV7-9
D gene: NA
clone size: NA
CDR3 length: 17

CDR3 protein: CASSLQGSSYEQYF
CDR3 DNA: TGTGCCAGCAGTTTACAGGGGAGCTCCTACGAGCAGTACTTC
J gene: TRBJ2-7
V gene: TRBV6-5
D gene: TRBD1
clone size: NA
CDR3 length: 14

CDR3 protein: CAWRDRVNYGYTF
CDR3 DNA: TGTGCCTGGAGGGACAGAGTTAACTATGGCTACACCTTC
J gene: TRBJ1-2
V gene: TRBV30
D gene: NA
clone size: NA
CDR3 length: 13

CDR3 protein: CATSIRDRRNTIYF
CDR3 DNA: TGTGCCACCAGCATCCGGGACCGTCGAAACACCATATATTTT
J gene: TRBJ1-3
V gene: TRBV15
D gene: NA
clone size: NA
CDR3 length: 14

CDR3 protein: CASSPTTDTQYF
CDR3 DNA: TGTGCCAGCAGCCCCACCACAGATACGCAGTATTTT
J gene: TRBJ2-3
V gene: TRBV5-4
D gene: NA
clone size: NA
CDR3 length: 12

CDR3 protein: CASSLQGYGYTF
CDR3 DNA: TGTGCCAGCAGTTTACAAGGGTATGGCTACACCTTC
J gene: TRBJ1-2
V gene: TRBV28
D gene: NA
clone size: NA
CDR3 length: 12

CDR3 protein: CASRYPGTVTYGYTF
CDR3 DNA: TGTGCCAGCAGGTACCCCGGGACAGTAACGTATGGCTACACCTTC
J gene: TRBJ1-2
V gene: TRBV6-5
D gene: TRBD1
clone size: NA
CDR3 length: 15

CDR3 protein: CASSSGLAGLETQYF
CDR3 DNA: TGTGCCAGCAGCTCGGGACTAGCGGGGTTAGAGACCCAGTACTTC
J gene: TRBJ2-5
V gene: TRBV7-9
D gene: TRBD2
clone size: NA
CDR3 length: 15

CDR3 protein: CASGFKGWAGTEAFF
CDR3 DNA: TGTGCCAGCGGTTTCAAGGGATGGGCGGGCACTGAAGCTTTCTTT
J gene: TRBJ1-1
V gene: TRBV7-9
D gene: NA
clone size: NA
CDR3 length: 15

CDR3 protein: CASSLGPRDTQYF
CDR3 DNA: TGTGCCAGCAGCTTAGGTCCTAGAGATACGCAGTATTTT
J gene: TRBJ2-3
V gene: TRBV11-2
D gene: NA
clone size: NA
CDR3 length: 13

CDR3 protein: CASSLAGGRQETQYF
CDR3 DNA: TGTGCCAGCAGCTTGGCGGGGGGGCGGCAAGAGACCCAGTACTTC
J gene: TRBJ2-5
V gene: TRBV5-4
D gene: TRBD2
clone size: NA
CDR3 length: 15

CDR3 protein: CASTTRVRANQPQHF
CDR3 DNA: TGCGCCAGCACCACTAGGGTCAGGGCTAATCAGCCCCAGCATTTT
J gene: TRBJ1-5
V gene: TRBV23-1
D gene: NA
clone size: NA
CDR3 length: 15

CDR3 protein: CASTLGRIQETQYF
CDR3 DNA: TGCGCCAGCACCCTGGGGAGGATCCAAGAGACCCAGTACTTC
J gene: TRBJ2-5
V gene: TRBV5-1
D gene: NA
clone size: NA
CDR3 length: 14

CDR3 protein: CASSPPIPGALNYGYTF
CDR3 DNA: TGTGCCAGCTCACCACCAATACCGGGGGCGCTGAACTATGGCTACACCTTC
J gene: TRBJ1-2
V gene: TRBV18
D gene: NA
clone size: NA
CDR3 length: 17

CDR3 protein: CASSHESGTANYGYTF
CDR3 DNA: TGCGCCAGCAGCCATGAATCCGGGACAGCTAACTATGGCTACACCTTC
J gene: TRBJ1-2
V gene: TRBV4-3
D gene: TRBD1
clone size: NA
CDR3 length: 16

CDR3 protein: CSALQGNTIYF
CDR3 DNA: TGCAGCGCCCTCCAGGGAAACACCATATATTTT
J gene: TRBJ1-3
V gene: TRBV29-1
D gene: NA
clone size: NA
CDR3 length: 11

CDR3 protein: CASSSYRGRGETQYF
CDR3 DNA: TGTGCCAGCAGCTCGTACAGGGGGCGAGGAGAGACCCAGTACTTC
J gene: TRBJ2-5
V gene: TRBV5-4
D gene: TRBD1
clone size: NA
CDR3 length: 15

CDR3 protein: CASSLGTGYATNEKLFF
CDR3 DNA: TGTGCCAGCAGCTTAGGGACAGGATACGCAACTAATGAAAAACTGTTTTTT
J gene: TRBJ1-4
V gene: TRBV7-9
D gene: TRBD1
clone size: NA
CDR3 length: 17

CDR3 protein: CASSLAGGSSYEQYF
CDR3 DNA: TGTGCCAGCAGCTTAGCGGGGGGAAGCTCCTACGAGCAGTACTTC
J gene: TRBJ2-7
V gene: TRBV7-2
D gene: NA
clone size: NA
CDR3 length: 15

CDR3 protein: CASSLGRTYEQYF
CDR3 DNA: TGTGCCAGCAGCTTAGGCAGAACCTACGAGCAGTACTTC
J gene: TRBJ2-7
V gene: TRBV7-8
D gene: NA
clone size: NA
CDR3 length: 13

CDR3 protein: CAWSRGNGYTF
CDR3 DNA: TGTGCCTGGAGTAGGGGGAATGGCTACACCTTC
J gene: TRBJ1-2
V gene: TRBV30
D gene: NA
clone size: NA
CDR3 length: 11

CDR3 protein: CASSFMAAGGGGDTQYF
CDR3 DNA: TGCGCCAGCAGCTTTATGGCTGCAGGGGGAGGTGGAGATACGCAGTATTTT
J gene: TRBJ2-3
V gene: TRBV5-1
D gene: NA
clone size: NA
CDR3 length: 17

CDR3 protein: CAISKDRGQIHYGYTF
CDR3 DNA: TGTGCCATCAGTAAGGACAGGGGGCAAATCCACTATGGCTACACCTTC
J gene: TRBJ1-2
V gene: TRBV10-3
D gene: TRBD1
clone size: NA
CDR3 length: 16

CDR3 protein: CASSWDNTEAFF
CDR3 DNA: TGTGCCAGCAGCTGGGACAACACTGAAGCTTTCTTT
J gene: TRBJ1-1
V gene: TRBV5-4
D gene: NA
clone size: NA
CDR3 length: 12

CDR3 protein: CASSLFAGASYEQYF
CDR3 DNA: TGTGCCAGCAGCTTATTCGCGGGGGCCTCCTACGAGCAGTACTTC
J gene: TRBJ2-7
V gene: TRBV7-2
D gene: NA
clone size: NA
CDR3 length: 15

CDR3 protein: CASSSQGQVHNEQFF
CDR3 DNA: TGTGCCAGCAGCTCGCAGGGACAGGTCCATAATGAGCAGTTCTTC
J gene: TRBJ2-1
V gene: TRBV11-3
D gene: TRBD1
clone size: NA
CDR3 length: 15

CDR3 protein: CASSLSPGAGNTIYF
CDR3 DNA: TGTGCCAGCAGCTTAAGCCCGGGAGCTGGAAACACCATATATTTT
J gene: TRBJ1-3
V gene: TRBV11-3
D gene: NA
clone size: NA
CDR3 length: 15

CDR3 protein: CASSSVGETQYF
CDR3 DNA: TGTGCCAGCAGCTCCGTGGGCGAGACCCAGTACTTC
J gene: TRBJ2-5
V gene: TRBV5-4
D gene: NA
clone size: NA
CDR3 length: 12

CDR3 protein: CASSQVYRANTGELFF
CDR3 DNA: TGCGCCAGCAGCCAAGTTTACAGGGCGAACACCGGGGAGCTGTTTTTT
J gene: TRBJ2-2
V gene: TRBV4-3
D gene: NA
clone size: NA
CDR3 length: 16

CDR3 protein: CASSRSDRDNSPLHF
CDR3 DNA: TGTGCCAGCAGCCGCAGCGACAGGGATAATTCACCCCTCCACTTT
J gene: TRBJ1-6
V gene: TRBV14
D gene: TRBD1
clone size: few
CDR3 length: 15

CDR3 protein: CASSPRNQPQHF
CDR3 DNA: TGTGCCAGTAGTCCCCGCAATCAGCCCCAGCATTTT
J gene: TRBJ1-5
V gene: TRBV19
D gene: NA
clone size: NA
CDR3 length: 12

CDR3 protein: CAWSWSPNTEAFF
CDR3 DNA: TGTGCCTGGAGTTGGAGCCCGAACACTGAAGCTTTCTTT
J gene: TRBJ1-1
V gene: TRBV30
D gene: NA
clone size: NA
CDR3 length: 13

CDR3 protein: CASSLKTGGTDTQYF
CDR3 DNA: TGTGCCAGCAGCTTGAAGACAGGGGGCACAGATACGCAGTATTTT
J gene: TRBJ2-3
V gene: TRBV5-4
D gene: TRBD1
clone size: NA
CDR3 length: 15

CDR3 protein: CASSVGTENNEQFF
CDR3 DNA: TGTGCCAGCAGCGTAGGGACAGAGAACAATGAGCAGTTCTTC
J gene: TRBJ2-1
V gene: TRBV6-6
D gene: TRBD1
clone size: once
CDR3 length: 14

CDR3 protein: CASSLGASGGFREQFF
CDR3 DNA: TGTGCCAGTTCCCTGGGGGCTAGCGGGGGTTTCCGGGAGCAGTTCTTC
J gene: TRBJ2-1
V gene: TRBV7-2
D gene: TRBD2
clone size: NA
CDR3 length: 16

CDR3 protein: CARNLTSGGGESSYEQYF
CDR3 DNA: TGTGCCAGGAACCTGACTAGCGGGGGTGGGGAAAGCTCCTACGAGCAGTACTTC
J gene: TRBJ2-7
V gene: TRBV5-6
D gene: TRBD2
clone size: few
CDR3 length: 18

CDR3 protein: CASSQDSGGGREQYF
CDR3 DNA: TGTGCCAGCAGCCAAGATAGCGGGGGGGGTCGGGAGCAGTACTTC
J gene: TRBJ2-7
V gene: TRBV4-2
D gene: TRBD2
clone size: NA
CDR3 length: 15

CDR3 protein: CASSRTTYNEQFF
CDR3 DNA: TGTGCCAGCAGTAGGACTACCTACAATGAGCAGTTCTTC
J gene: TRBJ2-1
V gene: TRBV2
D gene: NA
clone size: NA
CDR3 length: 13

CDR3 protein: CASSRDRNQPQHF
CDR3 DNA: TGTGCCAGCAGCAGGGACAGGAATCAGCCCCAGCATTTT
J gene: TRBJ1-5
V gene: TRBV2
D gene: TRBD1
clone size: NA
CDR3 length: 13

CDR3 protein: CASSQDAGTGGDSYGYTF
CDR3 DNA: TGCGCCAGCAGCCAAGATGCCGGGACAGGGGGCGATAGCTATGGCTACACCTTC
J gene: TRBJ1-2
V gene: TRBV4-3
D gene: TRBD1
clone size: NA
CDR3 length: 18

CDR3 protein: CASSFGGLGLLREQFF
CDR3 DNA: TGTGCCAGCAGTTTTGGGGGACTAGGACTTTTGCGGGAGCAGTTCTTC
J gene: TRBJ2-1
V gene: TRBV11-2
D gene: TRBD2
clone size: NA
CDR3 length: 16

CDR3 protein: CASSPNRDGPYEQYF
CDR3 DNA: TGTGCCAGCTCACCAAACCGGGACGGTCCCTACGAGCAGTACTTC
J gene: TRBJ2-7
V gene: TRBV18
D gene: NA
clone size: NA
CDR3 length: 15

CDR3 protein: CASKQGGTEAFF
CDR3 DNA: TGTGCCAGCAAACAGGGGGGCACTGAAGCTTTCTTT
J gene: TRBJ1-1
V gene: TRBV6-1
D gene: TRBD1
clone size: NA
CDR3 length: 12

CDR3 protein: CASSEAEVPKNIQYF
CDR3 DNA: TGTGCCAGCAGTGAAGCGGAGGTACCCAAAAACATTCAGTACTTC
J gene: TRBJ2-4
V gene: TRBV2
D gene: NA
clone size: NA
CDR3 length: 15

CDR3 protein: CASSPILIAGGGETQYF
CDR3 DNA: TGTGCCAGCAGCCCGATCCTAATAGCGGGGGGTGGGGAGACCCAGTACTTC
J gene: TRBJ2-5
V gene: TRBV7-6
D gene: TRBD2
clone size: NA
CDR3 length: 17